One sample yielded the 20 T cell receptor beta chains listed below, sequenced in a study of shared T cell receptors in the human thymus. Sequencing used immunoSEQ multiplex PCR; TCRdb keeps in-frame clones, though not all of them. The sample lists hundreds of thousands of clones, around 82% occurring once. These data also formed part of another study, on human thymus T cells.

The source material was thymocytes. Source of these receptors: a boy younger than two with a congenital heart defect.

The J gene is TRBJ2-3, the V gene TRBV11-3, with D possibly being TRBD1 (6 bases). The V end was cut by 5 bases, the J end by 4 bases, with 10 bases between. Germline V CDR1 and CDR2: SGHNT, YENEEA. The CDR3 consists of 13 residues. The CDR3 nucleotides are TGTGCCAGCAGCCCCAGGGGTCCAGATACGCAGTATTTT. Translated, it gives CASSPRGPDTQYF.

This chain connects TRBV27 to TRBJ2-4, with TRBD2 matching 14 bases. The V gene's germline CDR1 is MNHEY and CDR2 SMNVEV (reference sequence). This CDR3 comprises 21 residues. The J segment lost 0 bases and the V segment lost 4 bases, leaving 14 bases of the junction unmatched. In nucleotides, the CDR3 is TGTGCCAGCAGTTCGGAGGCCCCGGGACTAGCGGGAGCCATAGCCAAAAACATTCAGTACTTC. It encodes CASSSEAPGLAGAIAKNIQYF.

The chain couples TRBV29-1 to TRBJ1-2, with TRBD1 matching 9 bases. After removal of 7 bases from V and 0 bases from J, the junction contained 12 bases not matched to a gene. Germline assignment: CDR1 SQVTM and CDR2 ANQGSEA. The CDR3 covers 16 residues. Here the CDR3 DNA reads TGCAGCGCTCTTCCGGGACAGGGTTCGTCTAACTATGGCTACACCTTC. As protein: CSALPGQGSSNYGYTF.

This chain uses TRBV6-5 with TRBJ2-2, with 8 bases aligning to TRBD1. CDR1 is MNHEY and CDR2 is SVGAGI in the germline V gene. V was clipped by 6 bases and J by 7 bases; unmatched bases: 7. CDR3 size: 14 residues. CDR3 protein: CASRYRGSSGELFF. DNA for the CDR3: TGTGCCAGCAGATACAGGGGGTCGAGCGGGGAGCTGTTTTTT.

This clone was seen just once. This chain connects TRBV7-9 to TRBJ2-2; maybe TRBD1 (6 bases). Trimming took 5 bases from V and 4 from J, leaving 11 bases between them. The CDR3 sequence is 14 residues long. The germline V gene has CDR1 SEHNR and CDR2 FQNEAQ (reference sequence). In DNA, the CDR3 is TGTGCCAGCAGCCCACAGGGTGGCACCGGGGAGCTGTTTTTT. As protein: CASSPQGGTGELFF.

This clone has just one count. This chain uses TRBV28 with TRBJ2-3; 9 nucleotides align to TRBD2. The CDR3 covers 14 residues. The germline gives CDR1 MDHEN, CDR2 SYDVKM. Trimming took 10 bases from V and 4 from J; bases not matched to a gene: 9. The CDR3 bases are TGTGCCACCAAAGGCGGGAGGGGGGCAGATACGCAGTATTTT. Protein: CATKGGRGADTQYF.

This chain's CDR3 is CAWTRQGGGYTF. CDR3 DNA sequence: TGTGCCTGGACCCGACAGGGGGGTGGCTACACCTTC. The V and J genes are TRBV30 and TRBJ1-2; TRBD1 aligns across 9 bases. Germline CDR1 is GTSNPN and CDR2 is SVGIG (reference sequence). CDR3 length equals 12 residues. V was pared by 4 bases and J by 7 bases, with 4 bases of the junction left unmatched.

The chain links TRBV2 to TRBJ2-2; 14 bases are shared with TRBD2. J gave up 3 bases and V 0 bases, and 3 bases lay outside the gene matches. The CDR3 runs to 18 residues. CDR1 and CDR2 from the germline V gene are SNHLY and FYNNEI. CDR3 nucleotide sequence: TGTGCCAGCAGTGAAGCCCTGGGACTAGCGGGGGACACCGGGGAGCTGTTTTTT. Protein product: CASSEALGLAGDTGELFF. Full variable domain (missing parts from reference TRBV2 and TRBJ2-2): EPEVTQTPSHQVTQMGQEVILRCVPISNHLYFYWYRQILGQKVEFLVSFYNNEISEKSEIFDDQFSVERPDGSNFTLKIRSTKLEDSAMYFCASSEALGLAGDTGELFFGEGSRLTVL.

This sequence joins TRBV13 and TRBJ2-5; TRBD2 aligns across 14 bases. Trimming at V came to 5 bases and at J to 5 bases, leaving 4 bases not matched to a gene. Germline V gives CDR1 PRHDT, CDR2 FYEKMQ (reference sequence). The length of the CDR3 is 15 residues. The CDR3 spells CASSTRTSGRETQYF. The CDR3 bases are TGTGCCAGCAGCACCCGGACTAGCGGGAGGGAGACCCAGTACTTC.

The rearrangement uses TRBV29-1 and TRBJ2-7; 7 bases line up with TRBD2. This CDR3 spans 13 amino acids. Germline assignment: CDR1 SQVTM and CDR2 ANQGSEA. V gave up 6 bases and J gave up 6 bases; unmatched junction bases: 11. This chain's CDR3 is CSVPGTINLEQYF. The CDR3 DNA sequence: TGCAGCGTCCCCGGGACTATTAATCTCGAGCAGTACTTC.

V usage is TRBV6-1 and J usage is TRBJ1-6; 7 bases are a match to TRBD1. Trimming at V came to 6 bases and at J to 5 bases, leaving 7 bases not matched to a gene. Germline lookup yields CDR1 MNHNS and CDR2 SASEGT. This CDR3 region has 15 residues. The CDR3 DNA sequence: TGTGCCAGCAGATCCGGGACAGAACATAATTCACCCCTCCACTTT. It is translated as CASRSGTEHNSPLHF.

The gene calls are TRBV4-2 and TRBJ2-1, with 12 bases fitting TRBD2. The CDR3 is made up of 18 amino acids. V lost 3 bases, J lost 8 bases, and 14 bases stayed unmatched. Germline CDR1 is LGHNA and CDR2 is YNFKEQ. The CDR3 region is CASSHPRDLAGGPDEQFF. In nucleotides, the CDR3 is TGTGCCAGCAGCCACCCCAGGGATCTAGCGGGAGGGCCCGATGAGCAGTTCTTC.

This clone showed up just a few times. The chain combines TRBV25-1 with TRBJ2-6, with D possibly TRBD1 on 6 matching bases. Trimming removed 5 bases from V and 0 bases from J, with 14 bases in between. Germline values: CDR1 MGHDK, CDR2 SYGVNS. The CDR3 length is 17 residues. The CDR3 region is CASSPGQFISGANVLTF. In DNA, the CDR3 is TGTGCCAGCAGTCCCGGACAGTTCATCTCTGGGGCCAACGTCCTGACTTTC.

The chain is built from TRBV2 and TRBJ2-5, with TRBD2 matching 9 bases. CDR1 SNHLY and CDR2 FYNNEI come from the germline V gene. The CDR3 covers 14 residues. The trim removed 4 bases at V and 5 bases at J, leaving 5 bases unmatched. CDR3 sequence: CASSAPREGETQYF. The DNA for the CDR3 is TGTGCCAGCAGTGCTCCGCGGGAGGGGGAGACCCAGTACTTC.

This clone was observed a few times. This chain connects TRBV2 to TRBJ1-2; tentatively, D is TRBD1 (5 bases). Trimming left V 1 base short and J 4 bases short, with 13 bases between. CDR3 length: 15 residues. Germline V gene sequence: CDR1 SNHLY, CDR2 FYNNEI. The CDR3 spells CASSEGQKGIYGYTF. In nucleotides, the CDR3 is TGTGCCAGCAGTGAAGGACAGAAGGGTATCTATGGCTACACCTTC.

This chain connects TRBV2 to TRBJ1-2, with D maybe TRBD1 (6 bases). V was trimmed by 6 bases and J by 9 bases, leaving 14 bases between them. The CDR3 contains 12 residues. Germline loops: CDR1 SNHLY, CDR2 FYNNEI. The CDR3 loop is CASRLQGVSYTF. The CDR3 region has the DNA TGTGCCAGCAGGTTACAGGGCGTTAGCTACACCTTC.

The genes are TRBV7-9 and TRBJ2-1; unclear D gene. Germline CDR1 reads SEHNR; CDR2 reads FQNEAQ (reference sequence). The CDR3 runs to 12 residues. The V gene lost 5 bases and the J gene lost 9 bases, with 11 bases spanning the gap. The CDR3 reads CASSQRTGEQFF. The CDR3, as DNA: TGTGCCAGCAGCCAACGCACCGGTGAGCAGTTCTTC.

The V gene is TRBV7-2, the J gene TRBJ2-7, with D uncertain. V was trimmed by 1 base and J by 0 bases, leaving 10 bases between them. The CDR3 runs to 15 residues. Germline V gene sequence: CDR1 SGHTA, CDR2 FQGNSA. The CDR3 loop reads CASSLVADTSYEQYF. The CDR3 nucleotides read TGTGCCAGCAGCTTAGTTGCGGATACCTCCTACGAGCAGTACTTC.

This clone was seen just once. The chain carries TRBV5-1 and TRBJ2-7; TRBD1 might be the D (6 bases). Germline CDR1 SGHRS, CDR2 YFSETQ. Trimming took off 3 bases at V and 1 base at J, with 14 bases between the two ends. The CDR3 totals 15 residues. This CDR3 is CASSWPDSPSYEQYF. In DNA, the CDR3 is TGCGCCAGCAGCTGGCCGGACAGCCCTTCCTACGAGCAGTACTTC.

V usage is TRBV10-1 and J usage is TRBJ2-7; 14 positions match TRBD2. The germline CDR1 and CDR2 sequences are WNHNN and SYGVQD (reference sequence). V shed 3 bases, J shed 6 bases, and the junction held 10 bases outside the gene matches. The CDR3 totals 17 residues. The CDR3 DNA follows: TGCGCCAGCAGTGACGTAGGGACTAGCGGGAGAAGCTGCGAGCAGTACTTC. Residues: CASSDVGTSGRSCEQYF.